Only one count was recorded for the clone carrying this T cell receptor (beta chain). Its antigen is currently unknown. V lost 4 bases, J lost 5 bases, and 18 bases lay in between. This CDR3 has 14 residues. Germline CDR1 reads SQVTM; CDR2 reads ANQGSEA. This specimen belongs to a study of shared clonotypes between healthy human individuals. Evenly divided among several immunoSEQ plates was the genomic DNA of each subset. Sequencing was performed with immunoSEQ multiplex PCR; in TCRdb, only in-frame clones are kept and a portion is missing. The sample has approximately 2.1 million clones, just over 90% seen once. From CD4+ cells came CD45RA+ naive and CD45RA-negative memory subsets. Study findings and constraints: The researchers took only blood, and tissue repertoires probably look different. Shared clonotypes across all four donors exceeded non-shared ones in generation probability.

J is TRBJ2-7 and V is TRBV29-1; tentatively, D is TRBD2 (7 bases). This clonotype was sampled from a young man in good health. Some clones in this sample may be carry-over from other donors' samples. The source material was naive CD4+ T cells from PBMCs. Specified subset: CD45RA+ positively selected. CDR3 in amino acids: CSVGVGGGAHEQYF. The CDR3 DNA reads TGCAGCGTTGGCGTTGGTGGGGGGGCACACGAGCAGTACTTC.